A selection of T cell receptor beta chains follows, all from one sample in a study of T cells after yellow fever vaccination. TCRdb redid the calling of the 5' RACE reads with MiXCR, one entry per CDR3 protein. The sample shows a few hundred thousand distinct CDR3 sequences, roughly 8.3% of them seen only once. Sample: PBMCs, taken around 45 days after the first yellow fever vaccination. The source is a man aged 18 to 35 who received the YFV17D yellow fever vaccine. Each CDR3 is given with its conserved first and last residue. The order of the fields is V gene, J gene, CDR3 protein.

>TRBV7-2|TRBJ2-1
CASSPWADNEQFF
>TRBV4-1|TRBJ1-5
CASSQAGWPVKDQPQHF
>TRBV4-2|TRBJ2-1
CASSRGGLGSYNEQFF
>TRBV12-3/TRBV12-4|TRBJ1-1
CASSVGGSTEAFF
>TRBV7-3|TRBJ2-1
CASSLTGGARYNEQFF
>TRBV12-3/TRBV12-4|TRBJ1-1
CASSWGPGTGGANTEAFF
>TRBV19|TRBJ1-5
CASSADWGVSNQPQHF
>TRBV20-1|TRBJ2-1
CSARVLAGVFEQFF
>TRBV2|TRBJ2-1
CASSEPLNQRQFF
>TRBV20-1|TRBJ2-1
CSAWLRNNEQFF
>TRBV6-5|TRBJ2-2
CASSYLGTGELFF